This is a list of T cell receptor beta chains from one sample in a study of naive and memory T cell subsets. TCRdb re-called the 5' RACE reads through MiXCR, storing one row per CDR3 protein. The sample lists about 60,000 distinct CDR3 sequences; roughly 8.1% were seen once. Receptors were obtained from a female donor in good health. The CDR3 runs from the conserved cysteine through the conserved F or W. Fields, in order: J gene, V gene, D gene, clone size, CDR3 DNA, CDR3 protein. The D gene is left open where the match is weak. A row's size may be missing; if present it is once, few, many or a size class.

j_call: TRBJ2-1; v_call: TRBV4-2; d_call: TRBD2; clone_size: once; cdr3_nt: TGTGCCAGCAGCTTCGGCAGGCTAGCGGATTACAATGAGCAGTTCTTC; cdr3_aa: CASSFGRLADYNEQFF
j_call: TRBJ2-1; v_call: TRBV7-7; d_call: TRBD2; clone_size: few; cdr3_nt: TGTGCTAGCAGCTTAGTCGCGGGAGTGGGCAATGAGCAGTTCTTC; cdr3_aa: CASSLVAGVGNEQFF
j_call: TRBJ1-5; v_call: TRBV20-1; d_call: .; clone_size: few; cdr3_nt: TGCAGTGCTAGAGATCTGGGGGCTGGGAATCAGCCCCAGCATTTT; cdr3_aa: CSARDLGAGNQPQHF
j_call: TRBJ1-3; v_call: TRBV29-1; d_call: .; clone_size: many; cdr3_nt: TGCAGCGTTGAAGCTGGGACTTTTGGAAACACCATATATTTT; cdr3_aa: CSVEAGTFGNTIYF
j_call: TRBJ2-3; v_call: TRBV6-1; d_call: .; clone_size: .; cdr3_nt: TGTGCCAGCAAAAGTGGGGTGGGCACAGATACGCAGTATTTT; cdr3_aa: CASKSGVGTDTQYF
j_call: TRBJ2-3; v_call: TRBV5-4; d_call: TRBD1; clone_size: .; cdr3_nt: TGTGCCAGCACCGCCGGCCCCACGGGACAGACCACAGATACGCAGTATTTT; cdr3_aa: CASTAGPTGQTTDTQYF
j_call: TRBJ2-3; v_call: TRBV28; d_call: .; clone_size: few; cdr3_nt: TGTGCCAGCAGTTTATACCCGCCTGGGCGGGTCCTGACTGATACGCAGTATTTT; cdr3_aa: CASSLYPPGRVLTDTQYF
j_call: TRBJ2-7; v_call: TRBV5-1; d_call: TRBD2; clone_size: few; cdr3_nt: TGCGCCAGCAGCCCGGGACTAGCGGAGGGATACGAGCAGTACTTC; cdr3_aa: CASSPGLAEGYEQYF
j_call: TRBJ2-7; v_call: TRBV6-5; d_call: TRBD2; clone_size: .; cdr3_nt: TGTGCCAGCAGTATGGCGGGAGTCCTAAACTACGAGCAGTACTTC; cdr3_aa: CASSMAGVLNYEQYF
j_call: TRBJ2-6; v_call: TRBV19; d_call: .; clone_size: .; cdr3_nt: TGTGCCAGTAGTGAAGGAATCGAGGCCGGGGCCAACGTCCTGACTTTC; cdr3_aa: CASSEGIEAGANVLTF
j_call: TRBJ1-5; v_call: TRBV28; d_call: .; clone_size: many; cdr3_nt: TGTGCCAGCAGATCTCAGGGAGATCAGCCCCAGCATTTT; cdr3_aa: CASRSQGDQPQHF
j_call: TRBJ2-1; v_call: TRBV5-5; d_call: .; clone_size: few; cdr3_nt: TGTGCCAGCAGCTTCCCGGGATCGGTCCCCTACAATGAGCAGTTCTTC; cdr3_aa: CASSFPGSVPYNEQFF
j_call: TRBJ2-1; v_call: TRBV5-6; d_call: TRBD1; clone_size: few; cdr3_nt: TGTGCCAGCAGCTTAGAACAGGGGCAAGGGCAGTTCTTC; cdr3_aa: CASSLEQGQGQFF
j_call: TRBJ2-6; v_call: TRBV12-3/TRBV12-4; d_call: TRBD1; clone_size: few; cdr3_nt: TGTGCCAGACAGGGGCGTAGGGCTGGGGCCAACGTCCTGACTTTC; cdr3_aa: CARQGRRAGANVLTF
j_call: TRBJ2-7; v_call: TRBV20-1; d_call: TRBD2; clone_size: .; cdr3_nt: TGCAGTGCTAACCCCGGGACTAGCGGGGGGTACGAGCAGTACTTC; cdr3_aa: CSANPGTSGGYEQYF
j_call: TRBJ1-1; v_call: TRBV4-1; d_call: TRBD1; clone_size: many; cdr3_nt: TGCGCCAGCAGCCAACCGGACAGGGGTCGGCGGGAAGCTTTCTTT; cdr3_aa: CASSQPDRGRREAFF
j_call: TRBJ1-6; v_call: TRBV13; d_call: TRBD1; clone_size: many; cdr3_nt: TGTGCCAGCAGTTCGAGACAGGGTTATTCACCCCTCCACTTT; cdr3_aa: CASSSRQGYSPLHF
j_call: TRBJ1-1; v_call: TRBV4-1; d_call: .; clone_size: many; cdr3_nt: TGCGCCAGCAGCCAAATCTTCGGTGAAGCTTTCTTT; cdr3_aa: CASSQIFGEAFF
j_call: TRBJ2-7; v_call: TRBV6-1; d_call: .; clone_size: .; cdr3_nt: TGTGCCAGCAGCCCCGAAGGGTGGACTCTCTCCTACGAGCAGTACTTC; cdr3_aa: CASSPEGWTLSYEQYF
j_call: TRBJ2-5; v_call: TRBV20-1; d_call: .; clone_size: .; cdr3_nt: TGCAGTGCGCGCTCCAGGGGCGGCACGGATCTGGGGACCCAGTACTTC; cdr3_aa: CSARSRGGTDLGTQYF
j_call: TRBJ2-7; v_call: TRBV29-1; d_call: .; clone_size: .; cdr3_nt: TGCAGCGTCCTGACAGCGGCGGACTACGAGCAGTACTTC; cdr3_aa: CSVLTAADYEQYF
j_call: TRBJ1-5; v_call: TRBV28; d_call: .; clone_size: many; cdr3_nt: TGTGCCAGCAGTTGGCGAGGGGGAAGCAATCAGCCCCAGCATTTT; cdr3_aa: CASSWRGGSNQPQHF
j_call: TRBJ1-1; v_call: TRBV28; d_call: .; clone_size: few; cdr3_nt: TGTGCCAGCAGTTCCCACGGGGGGGCGAACACTGAAGCTTTCTTT; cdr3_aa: CASSSHGGANTEAFF